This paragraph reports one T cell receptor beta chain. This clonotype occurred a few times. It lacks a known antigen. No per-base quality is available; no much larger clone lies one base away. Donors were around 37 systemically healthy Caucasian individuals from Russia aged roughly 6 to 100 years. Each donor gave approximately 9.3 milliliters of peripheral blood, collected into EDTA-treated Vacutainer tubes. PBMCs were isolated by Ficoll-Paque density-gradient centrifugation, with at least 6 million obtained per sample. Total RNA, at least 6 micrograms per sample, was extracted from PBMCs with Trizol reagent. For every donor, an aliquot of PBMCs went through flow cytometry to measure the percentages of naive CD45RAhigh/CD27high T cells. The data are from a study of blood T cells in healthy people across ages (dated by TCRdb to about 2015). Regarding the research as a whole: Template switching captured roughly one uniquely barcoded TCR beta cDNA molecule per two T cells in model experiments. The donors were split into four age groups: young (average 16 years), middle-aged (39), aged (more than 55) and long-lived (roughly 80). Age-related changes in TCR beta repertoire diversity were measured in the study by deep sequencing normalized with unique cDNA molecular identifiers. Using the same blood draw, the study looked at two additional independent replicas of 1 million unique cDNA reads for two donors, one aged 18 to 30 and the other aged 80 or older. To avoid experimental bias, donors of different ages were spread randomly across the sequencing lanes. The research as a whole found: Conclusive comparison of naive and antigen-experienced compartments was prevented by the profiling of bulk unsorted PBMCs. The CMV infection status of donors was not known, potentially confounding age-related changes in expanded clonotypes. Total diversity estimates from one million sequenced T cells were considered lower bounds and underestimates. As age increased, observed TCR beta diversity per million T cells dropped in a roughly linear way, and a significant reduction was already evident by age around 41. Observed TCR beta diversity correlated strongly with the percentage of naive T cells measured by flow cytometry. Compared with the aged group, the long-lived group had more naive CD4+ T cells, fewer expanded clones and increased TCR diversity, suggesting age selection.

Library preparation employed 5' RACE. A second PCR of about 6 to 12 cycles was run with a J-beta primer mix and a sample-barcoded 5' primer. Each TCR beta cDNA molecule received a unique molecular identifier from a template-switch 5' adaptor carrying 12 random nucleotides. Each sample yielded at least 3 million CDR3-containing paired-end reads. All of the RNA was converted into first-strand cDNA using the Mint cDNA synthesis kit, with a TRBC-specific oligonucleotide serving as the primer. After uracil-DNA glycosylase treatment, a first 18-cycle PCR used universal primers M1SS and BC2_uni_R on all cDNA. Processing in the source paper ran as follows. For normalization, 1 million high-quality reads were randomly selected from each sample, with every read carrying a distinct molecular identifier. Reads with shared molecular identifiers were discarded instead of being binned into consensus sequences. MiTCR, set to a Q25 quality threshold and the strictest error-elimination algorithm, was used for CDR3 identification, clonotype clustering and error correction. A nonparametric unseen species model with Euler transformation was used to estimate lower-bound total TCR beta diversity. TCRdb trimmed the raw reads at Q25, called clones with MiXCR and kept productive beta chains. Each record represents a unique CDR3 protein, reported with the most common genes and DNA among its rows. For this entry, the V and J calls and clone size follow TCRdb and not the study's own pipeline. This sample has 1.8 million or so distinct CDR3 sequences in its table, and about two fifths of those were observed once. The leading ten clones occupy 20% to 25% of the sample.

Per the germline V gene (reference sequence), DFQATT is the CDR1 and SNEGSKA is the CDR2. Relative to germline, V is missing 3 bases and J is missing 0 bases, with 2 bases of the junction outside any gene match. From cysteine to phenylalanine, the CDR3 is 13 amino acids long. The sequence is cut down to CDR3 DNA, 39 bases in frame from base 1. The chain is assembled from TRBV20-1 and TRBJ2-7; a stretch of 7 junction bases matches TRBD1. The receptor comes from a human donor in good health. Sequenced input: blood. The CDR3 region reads CSASGTVSYEQYF. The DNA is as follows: TGCAGTGCTAGCGGGACAGTCTCCTACGAGCAGTACTTC.